This is a list of T cell receptor beta chains from one sample in a study of cytomegalovirus exposure and HLA in healthy donors. Sequencing used immunoSEQ multiplex PCR; TCRdb keeps in-frame clones, though not all of them. The repertoire includes hundreds of thousands of clones, 70% to 80% of them detected once, and 15% to 17% sits in the top ten. The sequencing sample was made of PBMCs. The source is a man aged 40-55 years in good health and CMV-seronegative. CDR3s leave out the opening cysteine and the closing phenylalanine or tryptophan. Each record gives: clone size, V gene, CDR3 protein. Not every row has a clone size; where given, it reads once, few, many or a size class.

>-|TRBV6-1
ASSEGQGGYNEQF
>-|TRBV4-1
ASSQDRSRRGQNTEAF
>-|TRBV14
ASSQERDILSTDTQY
>-|TRBV15
ATSRGQNYEQY
>-|TRBV18
ASSPDRVYGYT
>-|TRBV19
ASSMTGNTGELF
>-|TRBV6-5
ASSYSASEETQY
>-|TRBV19
ASSMGGGSEKLF
>-|TRBV9
ASSFGSYNEQF
>-|TRBV29-1
SVVSGVGSTDTQY
>-|TRBV9
ASSPPGGRGYT
>once|TRBV7-3
ASSPRGTSGSPGTGELF
>-|TRBV7-2
ASSPGGRGFLETQY
>-|TRBV4-2
ASSQDKAGGMDEQF
>once|TRBV27
ASSPTWGRDSNQPQH
>-|TRBV6-6
ASSFQGSNQPQH
>-|TRBV27
ASSSSSGSSTDTQY
>-|TRBV7-9
ASSHRQGIVTGELF
>-|TRBV5-6
ASSPDYLRSDTQY
>-|TRBV5-4
ASSLVADYGYT
>-|TRBV30
ALQAGWEKLF
>-|TRBV28
ASSWEGYEQY
>-|TRBV2
ASSSEFSPLH
>-|TRBV2
ASRLRTDLNYGYT
>few|TRBV9
ASSPRTQGWELF
>-|TRBV27
ASGPSRGGEQY
>-|TRBV9
ASSGTGKDTQY
>-|TRBV2
ASSYSYEQY
>-|TRBV9
ASSVDGYSNQPQH
>few|TRBV6-4
ASSVMYGSADTQY
>-|TRBV7-8
ASSLAGSGQKTYEQY
>-|TRBV5-8
ASSLAAGQGGGNQPQH
>few|TRBV27
ASSSRVGETQY
>-|TRBV5-1
ASSPSEAVDTQY
>-|TRBV5-4
ASSLDAGVYEQY
>-|TRBV21-1
ASSNQTSSYEQY
>-|TRBV15
ATSVPPRGSTEAF
>once|TRBV29-1
SVEVSGTEAF
>-|TRBV10-2
ASSESVGQAAF
>-|TRBV7-9
ASSLELTKGTQY
>-|TRBV2
ASSDTGQQNSPLH
>-|TRBV18
ASSLAGPTEAEKLF
>-|TRBV2
ASTRTSASSYEQY
>few|TRBV19
ASGGGTSALNGEQF
>once|TRBV14
ASSQVGQGGTNEKLF
>-|TRBV4-1
ASSQEMARDQPQH
>-|TRBV7-3
ASSLTIGTEAF
>-|TRBV7-2
ASSLTFRGDYGYT
>few|TRBV4-3
ASSQTLRDKLYGYT
>-|TRBV9
ASSPRSRQSAFIEQY
>-|TRBV9
ASSVGNRDVGELF
>-|TRBV10-3
AISGQGYTYEQY
>-|TRBV11-2
ASSPEGYEQF
>-|TRBV12-5
ASGLREVTDTQY
>-|TRBV7-9
ASSFARITEAF
>-|TRBV15
ATSALGGLGDTQY
>-|TRBV19
ASCPGNVYGYT
>-|TRBV19
ASSFSGLSNQPQH
>-|TRBV5-1
ASLGARGLVAGTNSYEQY